The clone carrying this T cell receptor (beta chain) was seen more than once but under ten times. Antigen unknown. TCRdb re-called the 5' RACE reads with MiXCR, one entry per CDR3 protein. Among some 460,000 distinct CDR3 sequences listed, about 14% were seen once. The sample comes from a study of identical twins. This CDR3 is 14 amino acids long. Between the trimmed V and J ends, which lost 7 bases and 2 bases, there was a span of 12 bases. The V gene's germline CDR1 is LNHDA and CDR2 SQIVND (reference sequence). Findings and limits, study-wide: For out-of-frame beta sequences, excess twin sharing was weaker. With monozygotic twins, out-of-frame TCR alpha sharing exceeded what models estimated. Rather than following the same donors, the conclusions depended on cross-sectional statistical analysis.

These records were also assigned to another study, of yellow fever vaccine responses in identical twins.

The sequenced sample consisted of CD4+ T cells sorted from blood. This sequence joins TRBV19 and TRBJ2-1; weak D call: TRBD1 (5 bases). This TCR was sampled from a woman between 18 and 29 years old in good health. CDR3 loop: CASTRPDTYNEQFF. CDR3 nucleotides: TGTGCCAGTACACGCCCGGACACCTACAATGAGCAGTTCTTC.